This TCR beta chain was recorded in a study of blood T cell repertoires in COVID-19. Study context: The United States, Italy and Spain provided the acute and convalescent COVID-19 samples. Nucleic acid was either cDNA or gDNA, and it came from T cells, B-cell-depleted T cells, or PBMCs.

Only one count was recorded for this clone. Original data processing: Using reference gene primer amplification, nucleated cell counts were estimated. Method: immunoSEQ multiplex PCR; TCRdb's copy keeps in-frame clones and lacks some. D and trimming were read from the DNA, whereas the V and J calls and clone size are those reported in that table. Of about 74,000 clones in the sample, about 69% were seen once. V dropped 5 bases and J dropped 1 base, with 8 bases sitting between them. CDR1 is SGHAT and CDR2 is FQNNGV in the germline V gene. This CDR3 is built from 13 residues. The source material was peripheral blood. V gene TRBV11-2 combines with J gene TRBJ1-1; D perhaps matches TRBD1 (5 bases). This receptor was obtained from a man in his 70s with acute or convalescent COVID-19. The CDR3 bases are TGTGCCAGCAGCCTGGGGCAGAACACTGAAGCTTTCTTT. This encodes CASSLGQNTEAFF.